This TCR beta chain originates from a study of OX40 agonist ivuxolimab in advanced cancers. Regarding the complete study: Ivuxolimab, which targeted the costimulatory receptor OX40 (CD134), was an agonistic, fully human IgG2 monoclonal antibody. The point of sequencing TCRbeta in the periphery was to test whether ivuxolimab changed TCR sequence diversity and drove clonal T-cell expansion. Partial responses occurred in three dose-escalation patients: two with cutaneous melanoma and one with hepatocellular carcinoma. Of the 50 or so patients in dose escalation, around 20 had hepatocellular carcinoma, some 15 had melanoma, 9 had renal cell carcinoma and 9 had head and neck cancer. Patients were allowed to have had prior anti-PD-1, anti-PD-L1 or anti-CTLA-4 therapy, and approximately 41% of the dose-escalation patients had previously received checkpoint inhibitors. A male proportion of 70% to 90% and a mean age of about 60 years, ranging from roughly 20 to 80, were recorded for the dose-escalation cohort. Intravenous ivuxolimab was administered to patients every 2 weeks at six dose levels: 0.01, 0.1, 0.3, 1.5, 3 and 10 mg/kg. The monotherapy dose-escalation portion (N of about 57 patients) of the phase I ivuxolimab trial is reported in the paper.

Genomic DNA was extracted from sorted cells for sequencing of the TCRbeta CDR3 region. The immunoSEQ Assay was used for sequencing of TCRbeta CDR3 regions. Imported from immuneACCESS, the table was reduced by TCRdb to in-frame sequences with V and J called. These copies leave out some clones; in studies compared against another copy, an unresolved V gene accounts for under half, and the cause of the remainder is not known. The sample has about 60,000 clones on record, under 85% of them singletons. 2% to 2.5% of the sample belongs to the ten largest clones. Broader findings and caveats from the paper: In the 0.1-3.0 mg/kg groups, partial responders had among the lowest normalized peripheral clonal expansion, particularly in CD8+ T cells. At doses from 0.1 to 3.0 mg/kg, clonal expansion was seen in both CD4+ and CD8+ blood T cells between baseline and week 6. After ivuxolimab, CD8+ T cells had more expanded clones than CD4+ T cells on average. Antigen specificity was not determined for the clonally expanded peripheral T cells. Low levels of normalized T-cell clonal expansion were also seen in some nonresponding patients.

Points on this clone: Its antigen has not been determined. At one end, the junction sequence differs from germline, possibly due to a read error.

The trial excluded patients who had a history of autoimmune disease or were on systemic immunosuppression. Peripheral blood for TCR sequencing was collected from all dose cohorts at baseline, on cycle 4 day 1, and on cycle 7 day 1. Samples came from an open-label, multicenter, first-in-human phase I dose-escalation trial of ivuxolimab. The trial enrolled adults with locally advanced or metastatic head and neck squamous cell, hepatocellular, melanoma or renal cell carcinoma. CD4+ and CD8+ T cells were sorted separately from peripheral blood before TCR sequencing. The CDR3 runs 16 residues from the cysteine to the phenylalanine. Just CDR3 DNA is preserved here, 48 bases in frame from base 1. The germline V gene (reference sequence) yields LNHDA for CDR1 and SQIVND for CDR2.

The input for sequencing was CD4+ or CD8+ T cells sorted from blood, taken in a trial of the OX40 agonist ivuxolimab. The chain employs TRBV19 and TRBJ2-7, with 12 middle bases fitting TRBD2. This receptor was taken from an adult with an advanced solid tumor such as melanoma, head and neck, liver or kidney cancer. The nucleotide sequence is given as TGTGCCAGTAGTTCGAGACTAGCGGGAGTCGGGCACGAGCAGTGCTTC. It encodes CASSSRLAGVGHEQCF.